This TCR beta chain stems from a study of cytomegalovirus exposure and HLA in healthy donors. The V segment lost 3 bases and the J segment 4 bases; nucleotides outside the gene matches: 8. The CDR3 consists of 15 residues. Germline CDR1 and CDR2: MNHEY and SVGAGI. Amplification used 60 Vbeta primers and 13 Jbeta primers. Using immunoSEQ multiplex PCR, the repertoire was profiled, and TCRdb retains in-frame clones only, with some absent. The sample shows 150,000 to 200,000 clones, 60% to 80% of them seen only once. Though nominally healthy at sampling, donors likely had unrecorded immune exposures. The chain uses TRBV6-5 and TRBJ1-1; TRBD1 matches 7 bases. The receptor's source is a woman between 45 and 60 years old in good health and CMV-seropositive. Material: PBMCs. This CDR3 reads CASSYTTGWGTEAFF. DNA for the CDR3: TGTGCCAGCAGTTATACGACAGGGTGGGGCACTGAAGCTTTCTTT.